The clone carrying this T cell receptor (beta chain) was picked up a small number of times. What it binds is not known. The data were obtained in a study of CD8 T cells in ankylosing spondylitis. Findings and caveats of the study: Made up of about eight highly homologous variants, a TCR beta motif appeared characteristic of ankylosing spondylitis blood. Some motif variants had been reported before (in reactive arthritis synovial fluid and blood).

Per germline, CDR1 MNHNS and CDR2 SASEGT. Trimming removed 2 bases at V and 4 bases at J, with 14 bases between. The CDR3 totals 16 residues. For TCR beta, libraries came from quantitative 5'-RACE with molecular barcodes. TCRdb itself ran the 5' RACE reads through MiXCR, one entry per CDR3 protein. The table shows 200,000 to 250,000 distinct CDR3 sequences, with 18% occurring only once. Sequenced sample: blood, either unsorted or a sorted T cell fraction (not recorded which). The origin of this receptor is a male donor with ankylosing spondylitis. This chain joins TRBV6-1 and TRBJ2-2; D ambiguous. CDR3 sequence (DNA): TGTGCCAGCAGTGAAAATCGGAAGGGATCCACCGGGGAGCTGTTTTTT. This gives the protein CASSENRKGSTGELFF.